Shown below are 19 T cell receptor beta chains from a single sample sequenced in a study of PD-1 blockade in classical Hodgkin lymphoma. Relapse was seen in all patients after autologous stem cell transplantation, and brentuximab vedotin exposure was variable. The protocol was immunoSEQ multiplex PCR, while the TCRdb copy is restricted to in-frame clones and leaves out a portion. The sample records 20,000 to 30,000 clones, roughly 80% being singletons. This specimen was peripheral blood mononuclear cells (PBMCs), taken before the second cycle of nivolumab. All receptors derive from a human donor with classical Hodgkin lymphoma.

This rearrangement joins TRBV5-6 to TRBJ2-5; 12 nucleotides align to TRBD1. This CDR3 comprises 15 residues. Germline loops: CDR1 SGHDT, CDR2 YYEEEE. J was trimmed by 5 bases and V by 4 bases; bases with no gene match: 6. The CDR3 DNA sequence: TGTGCCAGCAGCCGGGGACAGGGGGCTGGGGAGACCCAGTACTTC. Translating it yields CASSRGQGAGETQYF.

The chain employs TRBV5-4 and TRBJ2-3; no reliable D call. Germline lookup yields CDR1 SGHNT and CDR2 YYREEE (reference sequence). Between the trimmed V and J ends, which lost 4 bases and 2 bases, there was a span of 14 bases. The CDR3 has 15 amino acids. This CDR3 reads CASSPRMGDTDTQYF. The DNA of the CDR3 is TGTGCCAGCAGCCCCCGGATGGGCGACACAGATACGCAGTATTTT.

The V call is TRBV5-1, the J call TRBJ2-5; D is uncertain. This CDR3 is built from 13 residues. Germline V CDR1 and CDR2: SGHRS, YFSETQ. V lost 2 bases and J 7 bases, leaving 12 bases between the germline ends. CDR3 bases: TGCGCCAGCAGCTTTGGTGGGTTAGGGACCCAGTACTTC. Its translation: CASSFGGLGTQYF.

The gene calls are TRBV2 and TRBJ2-3; 12 nucleotides align to TRBD2. Germline V CDR1 and CDR2: SNHLY, FYNNEI. This CDR3 is built from 15 residues. V lost 5 bases, J lost 5 bases, and 5 bases stayed unmatched. CDR3 bases: TGTGCCAGCAGTCGACTAGCGGGGGTCCGAGATACGCAGTATTTT. Its translation is CASSRLAGVRDTQYF. Filled out from reference TRBV2 and TRBJ2-3, the complete variable domain reads EPEVTQTPSHQVTQMGQEVILRCVPISNHLYFYWYRQILGQKVEFLVSFYNNEISEKSEIFDDQFSVERPDGSNFTLKIRSTKLEDSAMYFCASSRLAGVRDTQYFGPGTRLTVL.

CDR3 sequence: CASTPRATLGNTIYF. The CDR3 DNA sequence: TGTGCCAGCACCCCTCGTGCGACGCTGGGAAACACCATATATTTT. The rearrangement uses TRBV7-2 and TRBJ1-3; D remains ambiguous. There are 15 residues in the CDR3. Germline V gene data show CDR1 as SGHTA and CDR2 as FQGNSA. V shed 7 bases and J shed 4 bases, with 17 bases lying between them. Full variable domain (rest looked up from reference TRBV7-2 and TRBJ1-3): GAGVSQSPSNKVTEKGKDVELRCDPISGHTALYWYRQSLGQGLEFLIYFQGNSAPDKSGLPSDRFSAERTGGSVSTLTIQRTQQEDSAVYLCASTPRATLGNTIYFGEGSWLTVV.

This chain joins TRBV5-4 and TRBJ2-3; possibly TRBD1 or TRBD2 for D (5 bases each). The CDR3 is made up of 12 amino acids. Germline values: CDR1 SGHNT, CDR2 YYREEE (reference sequence). The V and J ends lost 5 bases and 3 bases respectively, with 7 bases between them. CDR3: CASSGGTDTQYF. The CDR3 DNA reads TGTGCCAGCAGTGGGGGTACAGATACGCAGTATTTT.

The chain joins TRBV28 to TRBJ1-2; D may be TRBD1 (5 bases). Germline loops: CDR1 MDHEN, CDR2 SYDVKM. V lost 4 bases, J lost 8 bases, and 11 bases lay in between. The length of the CDR3 is 12 residues. This CDR3 is CASSSSGEGYTF. The DNA of the CDR3 is TGTGCCAGCAGTTCGTCGGGGGAGGGCTACACCTTC.

V and J are TRBV19 and TRBJ1-6; TRBD1 matches 8 bases. V trimming: 6 bases; J trimming: 7 bases; junction bases outside the gene matches: 11. The CDR3 contains 16 residues. Germline values: CDR1 LNHDA, CDR2 SQIVND (reference sequence). The CDR3 loop is CASRRNDRGWNSPLHF. Written as DNA, the CDR3 is TGTGCCAGTAGACGTAACGACAGGGGTTGGAATTCACCCCTCCACTTT.

The chain couples TRBV4-3 to TRBJ1-1, with 7 bases aligning to TRBD1. Germline lookup yields CDR1 LGHNA and CDR2 YSLEER. V trimming: 4 bases; J trimming: 5 bases; junction bases outside the gene matches: 7. This CDR3 has 14 amino acids. Written as DNA, the CDR3 is TGCGCCAGCAGCCTCGCGACAGGGAGAACTGAAGCTTTCTTT. Translating it yields CASSLATGRTEAFF.

The chain uses TRBV7-2 and TRBJ1-5, with 8 bases identical to TRBD1. V lost 5 bases, J lost 7 bases, and 16 bases stayed unmatched. CDR3 length: 17 amino acids. Germline CDR1 is SGHTA and CDR2 is FQGNSA. CDR3 bases: TGTGCCAGCAGCCCGGTGGCAGGGGGCGACCCCCGACAGCCCCAGCATTTT. It is translated as CASSPVAGGDPRQPQHF.

In this sample, this clone turned up once. This chain links TRBV6-5 with TRBJ1-4; D remains unclear. This CDR3 spans 13 amino acids. Germline-derived CDR1 and CDR2 are MNHEY and SVGAGI. With 6 bases removed from V and 7 bases from J, the gap between germline ends came to 12 bases. CDR3 in amino acids: CASSRSSAEKLFF. DNA of the CDR3: TGTGCCAGCAGCCGCTCAAGTGCTGAAAAACTGTTTTTT.

CDR3 region: CASRLDREPLYEQYF. CDR3 DNA sequence: TGTGCCAGCAGACTAGACAGGGAGCCTCTCTACGAGCAGTACTTC. The chain links TRBV6-5 to TRBJ2-7; TRBD1 matches at 7 bases. V lost 6 bases to trimming and J lost 3 bases; unmatched junction nucleotides: 11. The CDR3 is 15 amino acids. CDR1 MNHEY and CDR2 SVGAGI come from the germline V gene.

The chain links TRBV10-2 to TRBJ2-7; 13 bases line up with TRBD2. V lost 7 bases, J lost 12 bases, and 6 bases stayed unmatched. CDR1 and CDR2 (germline): WSHSY, SAAADI. The CDR3 covers 12 residues. CDR3 nucleotides: TGCGCCAGCACCGGGACTAGCGGGGCCAGGTACTTC. Translating gives CASTGTSGARYF.

Only one count was recorded for this clone. The rearrangement links TRBV28 to TRBJ2-7, with 7 nucleotides matching TRBD1. The CDR3 runs to 16 residues. Germline V CDR1 and CDR2: MDHEN, SYDVKM. J gave up 6 bases and V 6 bases, and 17 bases lay outside the gene matches. Here the CDR3 DNA reads TGTGCCAGCAGCCGAATATGGGATGGGACAGCTATCGAGCAGTACTTC. Translation gives CASSRIWDGTAIEQYF.

The chain is built from TRBV7-9 and TRBJ2-7, with D possibly being TRBD2 (6 bases). Looked up from germline, CDR1 is SEHNR and CDR2 is FQNEAQ (reference sequence). V was cut by 5 bases and J by 6 bases, with 14 bases left in between. This CDR3 comprises 13 residues. The CDR3 region is CASSTGLLGEQYF. In DNA, the CDR3 is TGTGCCAGCAGCACGGGACTCCTGGGCGAGCAGTACTTC.

This clone was recorded only once. The chain employs TRBV7-9 and TRBJ1-2; 8 nucleotides match TRBD1. The germline V gene encodes CDR1 SEHNR and CDR2 FQNEAQ (reference sequence). The CDR3 has 15 residues. The J segment lost 6 bases and the V segment lost 4 bases, leaving 10 bases of the junction unmatched. CDR3 region: CASSSLYRGIDGYTF. The CDR3 DNA sequence: TGTGCCAGCAGCTCACTCTACAGGGGGATCGATGGCTACACCTTC.

This sequence joins TRBV4-2 and TRBJ2-3; 9 nucleotides agree with TRBD2. The CDR3 length is 16 residues. V lost 1 base to trimming and J lost 2 bases; unmatched junction nucleotides: 4. Germline-derived CDR1 and CDR2 are LGHNA and YNFKEQ. The DNA of the CDR3 is TGTGCCAGCAGCCAAGTGAGCGGGGGGCTCACAGATACGCAGTATTTT. It encodes CASSQVSGGLTDTQYF.

This chain connects TRBV4-1 to TRBJ1-2; 7 nucleotides align to TRBD1. Germline CDR1 MGHRA, CDR2 YSYEKL. There are 13 residues in the CDR3. Losses at the gene ends were 1 base for V and 10 bases for J; bases not matched to a gene: 6. The CDR3, as DNA: TGCGCCAGCAGCCAAGTAATCGGGACAGCCTACACCTTC. It codes for CASSQVIGTAYTF.

V is TRBV11-2 and J is TRBJ2-3; 8 bases fit TRBD2. This CDR3 is built from 15 residues. V gave up 3 bases and J gave up 6 bases; unmatched junction bases: 8. Germline V CDR1 and CDR2: SGHAT, FQNNGV. The CDR3 DNA is TGTGCCAGCAGCTTTGACGGGGGGGCCGCCGATACGCAGTATTTT. Amino acids: CASSFDGGAADTQYF.